This T cell receptor (beta chain) was retrieved from a study of OX40 agonist ivuxolimab in advanced cancers. Points from the study as a whole: The authors did not determine the antigen specificity of the expanded peripheral T cells. Partial responders dosed at 0.1-3.0 mg/kg displayed clonal expansion ranking among the lowest. CD4+ and CD8+ blood T cells expanded clonally by week 6 at 0.1 to 3.0 mg/kg.

A word on this clone: Its antigen is undetermined.

CDR1 and CDR2 from the germline V gene are SGHNT and YENEEA. V was clipped by 5 bases and J by 4 bases; unmatched bases: 4. This CDR3 has 14 amino acids. The data were produced by immunoSEQ multiplex PCR, yet TCRdb's version contains in-frame clones alone and is incomplete. The data contain over 55,000 clones, approximately 90% of them singletons. The starting material was CD4+ or CD8+ T cells sorted from blood, obtained in a trial of the OX40 agonist ivuxolimab. This TCR derives from an adult with an advanced solid tumor such as melanoma, head and neck, liver or kidney cancer. V gene TRBV11-3 combines with J gene TRBJ1-1; 10 nucleotides align to TRBD1. For the CDR3, the DNA is TGTGCCAGCAGCAGGGACAGGGGAAGCACTGAAGCTTTCTTT. Its translation is CASSRDRGSTEAFF.